The present entry profiles one TCR beta chain with its context. Its cognate antigen has yet to be identified. Base qualities are missing; no much larger clone stands one base away. Participants in the prospective study were enrolled through a virtual design, were aged roughly 18 to 95 years, and lived in roughly 26 United States geographic areas. Cohort assignment in the prospective study relied on participant-reported clinical history from a screening survey and a study questionnaire. In the prospective study, whole blood, serum and a nasopharyngeal or oropharyngeal swab were collected from each participant by mobile phlebotomists. Additional blood draws and questionnaires over an approximately 2-month period could optionally be provided by prospective study participants. Blood samples from the prospective study were shipped frozen or at room temperature prior to DNA extraction. TCRbeta CDR3 regions were amplified from genomic DNA by means of the immunoSEQ Assay, a bias-controlled multiplex PCR. As for the authors' bioinformatics: Nucleated cell counts per sample were estimated from amplification of reference gene primers within the assay. To quantify the absolute abundance of each unique TCRbeta CDR3 rearrangement, sequence reads were collapsed and filtered. For each sample, productive Simpson clonality was calculated by taking the square root of Simpson's diversity index across productive rearrangements. This is the immuneACCESS table as TCRdb keeps it, with only in-frame sequences that have V and J called. A part of the clones is gone; compared with another copy, unresolved V genes explain less than half, and the rest is unexplained. The V and J calls and clone size are taken from that table; D and trimming were inferred from the DNA. This sample comprises about 170,000 clones, approximately 79% of them detected only once. The ten largest make up under 20% of the sample.

This record comes from a study of blood T cell repertoires in COVID-19 (dated by TCRdb to the early 2020s). About the full investigation: Recovered participants in ImmuneRACE Cohort 3 were defined as having two consecutive negative NP/OP PCR tests, clearance from a healthcare professional, or resolution of symptoms. Samples from collaborators originated in the United States, Italy and Spain and spanned both the acute and convalescent phases of COVID-19. The material from the prospective study consisted of cDNA or gDNA derived from T cells, B-cell-depleted T cells, or PBMCs. Subjects who had been exposed to COVID-19, were actively infected with it, or had recovered from it provided the deeply sampled blood TCRbeta repertoires that made up the dataset. The repertoires were made available in a free public database intended to serve as a resource for research on the immune response to SARS-CoV-2. Samples came from the ongoing ImmuneRACE study (first 160 participants) plus 1,254 subjects from 6 global collaborators. Sample metadata almost always included a de-identified subject ID, COVID-19 status, age in years and sex. Where HLA class I and class II types were available, the types were taken from metadata supplied by the sample provider, not from assay-based typing.

General conclusions and limits of the study: The quantity of clinical and demographic metadata differed by source and by participant and was supplied without curation.

The sequencing input was PBMCs or T cells enriched from blood (not recorded which). This clonotype originated in a woman in her 70s in a cohort exposed to, infected with or recovered from COVID-19 (not recorded which).

In nucleotides, the sequence is TGTGCCAGCAGTTTGGCCAGGTACGAGCAGTACTTC. Its protein is CASSLARYEQYF. This sequence uses TRBV12-3 or TRBV12-4 and TRBJ2-7; too little of a D gene remains to name it. The junction carries 7 bases between V and J, which are trimmed by 3 bases and 4 bases respectively. The CDR3 starts with the cysteine, ends with the phenylalanine, and has 12 residues. Here the CDR3 DNA is all that survives: 36 bases in frame from base 1.